This T cell receptor beta chain emerged from a study of blood T cells in healthy people across ages. General study findings and limits: Both higher diversity and more naive CD4+ cells marked long-lived donors when set against aged donors.

Together with a sample-barcoded 5' primer, a J-beta primer mix was included in a second PCR lasting roughly 6 to 12 cycles. A template-switch adaptor with 12 random nucleotides tagged each cDNA molecule. TCRdb fed the 5' RACE reads into MiXCR, producing one record per CDR3 protein. The data show 850,000 to 950,000 distinct CDR3 sequences, about 30% seen once. PBMCs numbering at least 6 million were isolated per sample. This clonotype was seen repeatedly, ten times or more. Antigen unknown. Germline V gene data show CDR1 as MNHEY and CDR2 as SVGEGT. CDR3 length: 13 amino acids. J lost 3 bases, V lost 8 bases, and 2 bases had no gene match.

The receptor comes from a woman over 75 in good health. This sequence joins TRBV6-2 or TRBV6-3 and TRBJ2-7; 12 bases map to TRBD2. Material for sequencing was blood. The CDR3 sequence is CASGLAGLYEQYF. CDR3 nucleotide sequence: TGTGCCAGCGGACTAGCGGGGCTCTACGAGCAGTACTTC.